The subject of this entry is one T cell receptor (beta chain). Its antigen is not known. This record comes from a study of shared clonotypes between healthy human individuals. Study-level information: Three CD4 naive, three CD4 memory, two CD8 naive and one CD8 memory plate were used per donor. Study outcomes and limitations: Sampling included only blood; tissue repertoires likely differ. It was observed that approximately 5% of naive CD4 clonotypes were shared across several donors.

CDR3 length: 14 amino acids. Trimming took off 6 bases at V and 6 bases at J, with 15 bases between the two ends. Germline assignment: CDR1 MDHEN and CDR2 SYDVKM. Per sorted-subset replicate PCR, input was approximately 200 ng DNA, representing 30,000 or so T cell genomes. The assay was immunoSEQ multiplex PCR, and TCRdb's table has in-frame clones only and misses some. The sample lists approximately 700,000 clones, 55% to 85% seen once, with about 1.8% in the top ten. The receptor comes from a woman in her 30s in good health. J is TRBJ2-1 and V is TRBV28; D perhaps matches TRBD1 (6 bases). Sequencing used memory CD4+ T cells sorted from blood. Indicated subset: CD45RA-negative fraction. The CDR3, as DNA: TGTGCCAGCAGCGGGGACACTACTCGCAATGAGCAGTTCTTC. Translation gives CASSGDTTRNEQFF.